This T cell receptor (beta chain) came from a study of T cells in Graves' hyperthyroidism and ophthalmopathy. The germline V gene encodes CDR1 SGHTA and CDR2 FQGNSA. V lost 5 bases to trimming and J lost 2 bases, with 13 bases between them. CDR3 length: 15 amino acids. Stable hyperthyroidism: no ophthalmopathy progression over 18 months of follow-up. Used for diagnoses were clinical symptoms, serum thyroxine and TRAb, thyroid ultrasound and orbital computed tomography. Using over 8.5 ml of fresh peripheral blood, PBMCs were prepared. Worth noting for this clonotype: What it binds is unknown.

Amplified TCR beta CDR3 regions derived from RNA transcripts. RT-PCR in the first round (using the HTBI primer set) targeted the TCR CDR3. TCRdb redid the calling of the multiplex PCR reads with MiXCR, one entry per CDR3 protein. The sample holds about 360,000 distinct CDR3 sequences, roughly 25% seen once. Regarding the study as a whole: Through a model of 13 V-J features, ophthalmopathy was separated from stable hyperthyroidism.

This TCR came from a man aged 50 or older with Graves' hyperthyroidism. Sample: blood. The V call is TRBV7-2, the J call TRBJ2-1; D unresolved. The CDR3 nucleotides are TGTGCCAGCAGCCTTATGGGATTAACCTACAATGAGCAGTTCTTC. Translation: CASSLMGLTYNEQFF.